This is a list of T cell receptor beta chains from one sample in a study of OX40 agonist ivuxolimab in advanced cancers. Assay: immunoSEQ multiplex PCR; the TCRdb copy retains only in-frame clones and omits some. In the table there are about 42,000 clones, around 84% of which are singletons. Sequenced here: CD4+ or CD8+ T cells sorted from blood, sampled in a trial of the OX40 agonist ivuxolimab. The receptors come from an adult with an advanced solid tumor such as melanoma, head and neck, liver or kidney cancer. Both conserved end residues are trimmed from each CDR3. The order of the fields is D gene, J gene, V gene, CDR3 protein. A D gene is named only where the DNA matches it firmly.

>-|TRBJ1-1|TRBV6-6
ASSFVGNTEAF
>TRBD1|TRBJ1-5|TRBV19
ASSIQGEGNQPQH
>-|TRBJ2-3|TRBV11-2
ASSSRDLTQY
>-|TRBJ2-6|TRBV4-3
ASSQYRAADSGANVLT
>-|TRBJ2-7|TRBV19
ASSRDALFSYEQY
>TRBD1|TRBJ1-3|TRBV28
ASSLIIPRSGQGIAGNTIY
>-|TRBJ2-7|TRBV7-9
ASSLSYSRGDEQY
>TRBD1|TRBJ1-2|TRBV11-1
ASSLPDRDYGYT
>-|TRBJ1-5|TRBV7-2
ASSGGDQPQH
>TRBD1|TRBJ1-1|TRBV6-5
ASTSGGGGITEAF
>-|TRBJ2-7|TRBV7-7
ASSPVPGDYEQY
>-|TRBJ1-1|TRBV19
ASSSSGTADPEAF
>-|TRBJ1-2|TRBV6-5
AGGDTNYGYT
>-|TRBJ2-1|TRBV7-9
ASSLGQNEQF
>-|TRBJ1-3|TRBV15
ATSRDKGNARDTIY
>-|TRBJ1-5|TRBV6-5
ASSLGVPRGQPQH
>TRBD1|TRBJ2-5|TRBV7-9
ASSRGTGAGETQY